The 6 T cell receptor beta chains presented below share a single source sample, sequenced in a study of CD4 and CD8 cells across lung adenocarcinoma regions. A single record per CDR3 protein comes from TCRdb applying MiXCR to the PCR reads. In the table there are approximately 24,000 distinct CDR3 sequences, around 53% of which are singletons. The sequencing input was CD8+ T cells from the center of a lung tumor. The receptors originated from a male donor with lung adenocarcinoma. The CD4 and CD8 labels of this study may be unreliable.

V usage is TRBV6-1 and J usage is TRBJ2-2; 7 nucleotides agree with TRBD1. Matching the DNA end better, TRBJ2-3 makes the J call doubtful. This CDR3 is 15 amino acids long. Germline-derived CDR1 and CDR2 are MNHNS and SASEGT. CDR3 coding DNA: TGTGTCCTTTCCCTCCTGGCTCTGAGCACAGGGGCGCAGTATTTT. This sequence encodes CVLSLLALSTGAQYF.

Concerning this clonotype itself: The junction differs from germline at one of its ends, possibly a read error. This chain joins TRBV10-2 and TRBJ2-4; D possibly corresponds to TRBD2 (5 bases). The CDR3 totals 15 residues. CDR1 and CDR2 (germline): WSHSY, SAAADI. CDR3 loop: CARGAALGAKNTQYF. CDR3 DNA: TGCGCCCGCGGTGCGGCGCTGGGAGCCAAAAACACTCAGTATTTC.

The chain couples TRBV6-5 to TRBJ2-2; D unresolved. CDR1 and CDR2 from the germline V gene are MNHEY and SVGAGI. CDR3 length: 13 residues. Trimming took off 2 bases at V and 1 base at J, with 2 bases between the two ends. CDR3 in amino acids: CASSYQNTGELFF. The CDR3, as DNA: TGTGCCAGCAGTTACCAGAACACCGGGGAGCTGTTTTTT.

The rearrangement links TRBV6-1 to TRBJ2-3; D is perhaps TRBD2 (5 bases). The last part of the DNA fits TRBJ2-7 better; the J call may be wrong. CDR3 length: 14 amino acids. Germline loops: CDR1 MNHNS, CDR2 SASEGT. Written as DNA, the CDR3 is TGTGCCAGCAGGGCGCTGGGGAGCAAAGACACGCAGTACTTC. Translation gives CASRALGSKDTQYF.

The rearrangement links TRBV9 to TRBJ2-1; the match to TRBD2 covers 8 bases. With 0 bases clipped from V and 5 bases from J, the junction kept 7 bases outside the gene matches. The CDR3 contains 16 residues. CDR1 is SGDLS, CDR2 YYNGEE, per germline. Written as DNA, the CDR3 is TGTGCCAGCAGCGTAGCTCCCAGCGGGAGCAACAATGAGCAGTTCTTC. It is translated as CASSVAPSGSNNEQFF.

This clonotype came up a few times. The chain's CDR3 is CASSQRTGGGTEAFF. Here the CDR3 DNA reads TGCGCCAGCAGCCAGAGGACAGGGGGAGGGACTGAAGCTTTCTTT. This chain connects TRBV4-1 to TRBJ1-1; 10 bases agree with TRBD1. After removal of 3 bases from V and 5 bases from J, the junction contained 6 bases not matched to a gene. The CDR3 is made up of 15 amino acids. Per the germline V gene, CDR1 is MGHRA and CDR2 is YSYEKL.